A single T cell receptor (beta chain) is shown here with its context. This sample stems from a study of blood T cell repertoires in COVID-19. CDR1 is LNHDA and CDR2 is SQIVND in the germline V gene (reference sequence). This CDR3 has 15 residues. V was shortened by 9 bases and J by 1 base, with 18 bases between the two germline ends. This table comes from immunoSEQ multiplex PCR, and its TCRdb copy is limited to in-frame clones, with some not included. Of about 240,000 clones in the sample, approximately 83% were seen once. The receptor was isolated from a woman between 35 and 50 years old with acute COVID-19. The sequencing sample was made of PBMCs or T cells enriched from blood (not recorded which). This chain joins TRBV19 and TRBJ1-1; a weak D match, TRBD1 (5 bases). CDR3 sequence (DNA): TGTGCCAGAAACCCCCGTGGGGGGGGGAACACTGAAGCTTTCTTT. This encodes CARNPRGGGNTEAFF.